This T cell receptor (beta chain) was retrieved from a study of post-analysis software for immune sequencing data. Study-wide results and caveats: Compared with controls, patients had more of roughly five TRBV segments, including TRBV5-6, TRBV5-1 and TRBV20-1.

CDR1 is SEHNR and CDR2 is FQNEAQ in the germline V gene (reference sequence). The CDR3 spans 11 residues. Trimming left V 10 bases short and J 7 bases short, with 13 bases between. This clonotype was seen only once. Its target is unknown. The TCR beta cDNA libraries contained unique molecular identifiers. TCRdb used MiXCR to reprocess the PCR reads, holding one entry per CDR3 protein. The sample yields about 540,000 distinct CDR3 sequences, around 31% seen once. The rearrangement links TRBV7-9 to TRBJ1-1; D uncertain. The TCR originated in a girl under 18 with multiple sclerosis. Sequencing used blood. The CDR3 here is CANSLGIEAFF. CDR3 coding DNA: TGTGCCAACAGTCTCGGGATTGAAGCTTTCTTT.